This entry is about one T cell receptor (beta chain). It lacks a known antigen. No base-level quality is on record; no much larger clone is a single base apart. The immunoSEQ Assay was used to sequence TCR beta CDR3 regions from DNA. In the original analysis: To compute T cell density, TCR beta template counts were normalized to usable DNA, which was estimated by amplifying housekeeping genes. Using the preseqR package, richness was estimated by extrapolating to 120,000 templates for tissue samples and 400,000 templates for PBMC samples. Clonality was taken to be one minus Pielou's evenness. To identify tissue-enriched TCRs, differential abundance testing was run on productive amino-acid clonotypes with a minimum total count of 5 and an alpha of 0.1. Repertoire overlap between compartments was quantified with the Jaccard Index and Morisita Overlap Index. GLIPH grouped TCR beta CDR3s together with public tetramer-defined viral CDR3s, and a viral motif had to include at least three viral sequences and show V-gene enrichment. The clones in this table, taken by TCRdb from immuneACCESS, are in-frame only. Not every clone is retained; where verified, under half of the shortfall comes from an unresolved V gene, and the cause of the rest is unknown. V, J and clone size are taken as reported in that table, and D and trimming were inferred from the DNA itself. This sample comprises 20,000 to 25,000 clones, about 89% of them detected only once. The ten largest clones capture approximately 12% of the sample.

This record comes from a study of T cells in localized non-small cell lung cancer (dated by TCRdb to the early 2020s). For the wider study: T cell repertoires of about 230 early-stage NSCLC patients were analyzed, with tumors being compared against uninvolved tumor-adjacent lungs. The cohort comprised approximately 240 treatment-naïve NSCLC patients with resected, localized lung tumors. The mean age of the NSCLC patients was 60 to 85 years, with 130 or so men and around 100 women.

At diagnosis, peripheral blood, uninvolved tumor-adjacent lung and tumor were collected and stored as a combination of fresh-frozen and FFPE material. Blood samples were analyzed as peripheral blood mononuclear cells for TCR repertoire profiling. V is shortened by 0 bases, J by 5 bases, and the region joining them spans 7 bases. According to the germline V gene, CDR1 reads SGHVS and CDR2 reads FQNEAQ. From its cysteine to its phenylalanine, the CDR3 spans 13 amino acids. CDR3 DNA only is kept here, 39 bases in frame from base 1. Paper-wide results and their limitations: Of the top 100 tumor clones, a median of around 57 were detected in paired uninvolved adjacent lung; roughly 29 were also among that lung's top 100. Because of the exploratory design, TCR variables were selected using unadjusted p-values without false-discovery rate correction. Because multi-region tumor sequencing was not performed, intratumor heterogeneity could not be ruled out. Higher blood T cell density associated with longer overall survival, while higher adjacent-lung clonality associated with shorter survival. Uninvolved tumor-adjacent lung showed the highest T cell clonality, higher than tumor, which suggests more focused antigenic responses in the uninvolved tumor-adjacent lung.

The chain is assembled from TRBV7-8 and TRBJ1-1, with no confidently assigned D gene. The sequencing here drew on peripheral blood, taken before any cancer treatment. The receptor was isolated from a male donor aged 60 or over with stage I lung adenocarcinoma. The sequenced DNA is TGTGCCAGCAGCTTAGCGGGTCTAACTGAAGCTTTCTTT. Translated, it gives CASSLAGLTEAFF. Beyond the CDR3, the reference TRBV7-8 and TRBJ1-1 genes provide the residues; the full variable domain reads: GAGVSQSPRYKVAKRGQDVALRCDPISGHVSLFWYQQALGQGPEFLTYFQNEAQLDKSGLPSDRFFAERPEGSVSTLKIQRTQQEDSAVYLCASSLAGLTEAFFGQGTRLTVV.